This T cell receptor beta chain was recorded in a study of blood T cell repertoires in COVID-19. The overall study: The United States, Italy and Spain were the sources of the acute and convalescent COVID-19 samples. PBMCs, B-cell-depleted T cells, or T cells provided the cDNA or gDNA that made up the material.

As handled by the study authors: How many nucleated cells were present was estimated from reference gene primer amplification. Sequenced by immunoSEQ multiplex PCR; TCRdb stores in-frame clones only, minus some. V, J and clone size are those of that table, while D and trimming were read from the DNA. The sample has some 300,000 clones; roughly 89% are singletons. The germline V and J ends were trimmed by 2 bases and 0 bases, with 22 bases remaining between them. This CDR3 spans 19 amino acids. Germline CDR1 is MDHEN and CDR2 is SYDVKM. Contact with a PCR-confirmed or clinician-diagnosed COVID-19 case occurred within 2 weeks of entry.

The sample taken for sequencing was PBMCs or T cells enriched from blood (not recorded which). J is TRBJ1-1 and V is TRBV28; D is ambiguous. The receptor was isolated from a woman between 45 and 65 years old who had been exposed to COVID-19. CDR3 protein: CASSLLLRKMRLMNTEAFF. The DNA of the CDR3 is TGTGCCAGCAGTTTACTTTTGAGGAAAATGCGACTCATGAACACTGAAGCTTTCTTT.